These 10 T cell receptor beta chains originate from one sample sequenced in a study of metastatic and nonmetastatic thyroid tumors. TCRdb ran MiXCR on the PCR reads. The sample yields 7,300 or so clones, over 30% seen once. Thyroid surgery took place with no prior treatment in any patient. Specimen: adjacent normal tissue. The receptors were sampled from a female donor with papillary thyroid cancer or a benign thyroid nodule (not recorded which). Some clones in this sample may be carry-over from other donors' samples.

In this sample, this clone turned up a few times. This chain connects TRBV12-3 or TRBV12-4 to TRBJ2-1, with no clear D. The CDR3 is 15 residues long. Trimming removed 1 base from V and 2 bases from J, with 9 bases in between. The CDR3 nucleotides read TGTGCCAGCAGTTTAGAGAGTGGCGCCTACAATGAGCAGTTCTTC. It specifies CASSLESGAYNEQFF.

By sample share, this clone is medium-sized. Other DNA sequences in the sample encode the same CDR3. The chain joins TRBV27 to TRBJ2-3, with a tentative D call TRBD2 (5 bases). This CDR3 has 16 residues. The ends were cut back, 4 bases at V and 0 bases at J, with 14 bases in the middle. Germline CDR1 reads MNHEY; CDR2 reads SMNVEV (reference sequence). Here the CDR3 DNA reads TGTGCCAGCAGTTCCGGACTGACCCGTAGCACAGATACGCAGTATTTT. This codes for CASSSGLTRSTDTQYF.

The rearrangement joins TRBV6-1 to TRBJ2-7; TRBD1 or TRBD2 may be the D gene (5 bases each). The CDR3 is made up of 14 amino acids. CDR1 and CDR2 (germline): MNHNS, SASEGT. V gave up 2 bases and J gave up 5 bases, with 13 bases separating them. CDR3 amino acids: CASSELGVKNEQYF. The CDR3 DNA is TGTGCCAGCAGTGAATTGGGGGTGAAAAACGAGCAGTACTTC.

Relative to its sample, this clone is large. This same CDR3 is encoded by further DNA sequences in the sample. The gene calls are TRBV6-2 or TRBV6-3 and TRBJ1-5; the match to TRBD1 covers 8 bases. The junction had 10 bases not matched to a gene; V was cut back by 6 bases and J by 0 bases. Germline CDR1 and CDR2: MNHEY and SVGEGT. CDR3 length equals 17 residues. CDR3 sequence: CASRTRDRPNSNQPQHF. In DNA, the CDR3 is TGTGCCAGCAGGACCCGGGACAGGCCCAATAGCAATCAGCCCCAGCATTTT.

This clone was seen only a few times. The chain links TRBV15 to TRBJ2-4; 7 bases are shared with TRBD1. Germline V CDR1 and CDR2: LNHNV, YYDKDF (reference sequence). With 6 bases clipped from V and 8 bases from J, the junction kept 7 bases outside the gene matches. The CDR3 length is 13 residues. The CDR3 sequence: CATSQFTGDIQYF. CDR3 sequence (DNA): TGTGCCACCAGTCAGTTTACAGGGGACATTCAGTACTTC.

V gene TRBV20-1 combines with J gene TRBJ1-2; D gene uncertain. Trimming left V 3 bases short and J 6 bases short, with 23 bases between. This CDR3 has 16 amino acids. CDR1 DFQATT and CDR2 SNEGSKA come from the germline V gene (reference sequence). CDR3 sequence reads: CSARSILEGIGNGYTF. The CDR3 nucleotides read TGCAGTGCTAGGTCCATATTGGAGGGAATAGGAAATGGCTACACCTTC.

CDR3 in DNA: TGTGCCAGCAGTGATGTACCGGGCCGTCGAGAAGCTTTCTTT. Protein: CASSDVPGRREAFF. J is TRBJ1-1 and V is TRBV6-1, with D uncertain. The CDR3 runs 14 residues. The V gene lost 3 bases and the J gene lost 8 bases, with 16 bases spanning the gap. Germline V gene lookup returns CDR1 MNHNS and CDR2 SASEGT.

This clone was seen a handful of times. This rearrangement joins TRBV27 to TRBJ2-7, with a possible D match to TRBD1 (5 bases). This CDR3 is built from 17 residues. Germline V gene sequence: CDR1 MNHEY, CDR2 SMNVEV (reference sequence). Trimming stripped 4 bases from V and 7 bases from J, with 26 bases between. This CDR3 reads CASSSLRSSSGAREQYF. DNA for the CDR3: TGTGCCAGCAGTTCCCTCCGCTCGAGCTCTGGGGCGCGAGAGCAGTACTTC.

The chain combines TRBV6-1 with TRBJ1-1; TRBD1 matches at 11 bases. Per germline, CDR1 MNHNS and CDR2 SASEGT. J gave up 3 bases and V 8 bases, and 11 bases lay outside the gene matches. The CDR3 is 16 residues long. As DNA, the CDR3 is TGTGCCAGCGGATCCTTAGGACAGGGGGCTGACACTGAAGCTTTCTTT. Its translation is CASGSLGQGADTEAFF.

The V and J genes are TRBV6-1 and TRBJ1-1; 7 bases match TRBD1. Germline V gene data show CDR1 as MNHNS and CDR2 as SASEGT. This CDR3 has 16 amino acids. J was trimmed by 5 bases and V by 8 bases; bases with no gene match: 17. This CDR3 is CASRFLGQVARTEAFF. In DNA, the CDR3 is TGTGCCAGCCGATTCTTAGGACAGGTGGCGCGTACTGAAGCTTTCTTT.